Following are 8 T cell receptor beta chains from one sample sequenced in a study of naive and memory T cell subsets. An oligonucleotide containing a UMI was ligated to the 3' end of TCR cDNA. Ligated cDNA underwent four rounds of PCR with nested alpha and beta constant region primers and SP2. One entry per CDR3 protein, called by TCRdb with MiXCR from the UMI-ligation and nested PCR reads. This repertoire shows fewer than 30,000 distinct CDR3 sequences, roughly 5.2% found once; its top ten account for approximately 8%. Source material: blood. These receptors all come from an adult in good health.

This chain joins TRBV9 and TRBJ1-5; TRBD1 might be the D (6 bases). V lost 0 bases to trimming and J lost 6 bases, with 10 bases between them. Germline V gene data show CDR1 as SGDLS and CDR2 as YYNGEE. This CDR3 has 14 residues. The CDR3 sequence is CASSVGTVGQPQHF. DNA of the CDR3: TGTGCCAGCAGCGTAGGGACAGTTGGTCAGCCCCAGCATTTT.

At least ten counts were recorded for this clonotype. This sequence joins TRBV5-5 and TRBJ1-5, with D maybe TRBD1 (5 bases). Germline V CDR1 and CDR2: SGHKS, YYEKEE (reference sequence). CDR3 length equals 13 residues. Trimming removed 4 bases from V and 2 bases from J, with 7 bases in between. This CDR3 reads CASSIRGNQPQHF. CDR3 nucleotide sequence: TGTGCCAGCAGCATCAGGGGCAATCAGCCCCAGCATTTT.

This clonotype was detected many times. The chain recombines TRBV5-5 with TRBJ2-3, with D possibly TRBD1 on 5 matching bases. Trimming removed 6 bases from V and 8 bases from J, with 19 bases in between. The CDR3 sequence is 14 residues long. Germline V gene lookup returns CDR1 SGHKS and CDR2 YYEKEE (reference sequence). CDR3 sequence: CASTLEPLGATQYF. CDR3 DNA: TGTGCCAGCACCCTCGAGCCCCTAGGGGCTACGCAGTATTTT.

This clonotype was seen many times. The V and J genes are TRBV12-3 or TRBV12-4 and TRBJ1-2; D call uncertain. Trimming pared 3 bases from V and 7 bases from J, leaving 12 bases between. The CDR3 consists of 13 residues. As DNA, the CDR3 is TGTGCCAGCAGTTTGAACGGAGCGACTGGCTACACCTTC. It encodes CASSLNGATGYTF.

This clonotype has more than one count but fewer than ten. The rearrangement joins TRBV14 to TRBJ1-2, with D hard to call. The CDR3 is 17 amino acids. V lost 1 base and J 0 bases, leaving 15 bases between the germline ends. CDR1 and CDR2 from the germline V gene are SGHDN and FVKESK. The CDR3 region has the DNA TGTGCCAGCAGCCAAGGGTCACGGGGATCGGCTAACTATGGCTACACCTTC. Translation: CASSQGSRGSANYGYTF.

This clonotype was detected many times. The gene calls are TRBV6-5 and TRBJ1-1; 8 bases are a match to TRBD1. Trimming removed 5 bases from V and 3 bases from J; junction bases left unmatched: 8. Germline lookup yields CDR1 MNHEY and CDR2 SVGAGI. The CDR3 loop spans 15 amino acids. This CDR3 is CASSPDRGVDTEAFF. The CDR3 DNA reads TGTGCCAGCAGTCCAGACAGGGGAGTAGACACTGAAGCTTTCTTT.

This clonotype was seen more than once but under ten times. A much larger clonotype is one base distant, so this may be a read error. The CDR3 nucleotides are TGTACCAGCAGTGAGACGGGACTTGACACAGATACGCAGTATTTT. Its translation is CTSSETGLDTDTQYF. The rearrangement links TRBV6-4 to TRBJ2-3, with D perhaps matching TRBD2 (6 bases). The CDR3 has 15 amino acids. Germline CDR1 and CDR2: MRHNA and SNTAGT.

This clonotype was detected ten times or more. The rearrangement links TRBV7-2 to TRBJ2-7; 13 bases line up with TRBD2. V was pared by 5 bases and J by 6 bases, with 13 bases of the junction left unmatched. The CDR3 length is 17 residues. Germline CDR1 SGHTA, CDR2 FQGNSA. CDR3: CASSQLGTSGVELEQYF. CDR3 DNA: TGTGCCAGCAGCCAGCTGGGGACTAGCGGGGTGGAGCTCGAGCAGTACTTC.